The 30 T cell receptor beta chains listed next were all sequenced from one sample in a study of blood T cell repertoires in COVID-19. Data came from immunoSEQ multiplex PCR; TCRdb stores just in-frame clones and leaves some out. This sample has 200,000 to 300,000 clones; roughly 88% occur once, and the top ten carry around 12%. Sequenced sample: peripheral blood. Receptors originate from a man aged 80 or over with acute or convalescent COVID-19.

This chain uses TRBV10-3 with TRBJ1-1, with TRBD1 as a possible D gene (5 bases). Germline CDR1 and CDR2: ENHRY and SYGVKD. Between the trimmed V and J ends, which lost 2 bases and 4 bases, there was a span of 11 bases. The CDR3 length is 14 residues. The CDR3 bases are TGTGCCATCAGTGAGGATGGGGCGAGCACTGAAGCTTTCTTT. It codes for CAISEDGASTEAFF.

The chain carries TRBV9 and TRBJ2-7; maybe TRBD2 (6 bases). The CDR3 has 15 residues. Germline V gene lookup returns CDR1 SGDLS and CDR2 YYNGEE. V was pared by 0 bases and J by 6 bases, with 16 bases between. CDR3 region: CASSVEEGRGGEQYF. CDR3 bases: TGTGCCAGCAGCGTAGAGGAGGGGCGAGGTGGCGAGCAGTACTTC.

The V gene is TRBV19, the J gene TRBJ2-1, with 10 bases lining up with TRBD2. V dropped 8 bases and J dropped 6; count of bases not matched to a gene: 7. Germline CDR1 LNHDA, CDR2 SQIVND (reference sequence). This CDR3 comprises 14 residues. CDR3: CASGTGLAVNEQFF. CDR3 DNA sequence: TGTGCCAGTGGAACAGGACTAGCGGTCAATGAGCAGTTCTTC.

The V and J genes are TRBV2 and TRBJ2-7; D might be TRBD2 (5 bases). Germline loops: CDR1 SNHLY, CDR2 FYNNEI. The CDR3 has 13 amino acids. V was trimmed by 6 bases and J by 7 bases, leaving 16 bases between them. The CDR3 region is CASRQVQRGEQYF. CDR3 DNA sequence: TGTGCCAGCAGGCAAGTGCAGCGAGGGGAGCAGTACTTC.

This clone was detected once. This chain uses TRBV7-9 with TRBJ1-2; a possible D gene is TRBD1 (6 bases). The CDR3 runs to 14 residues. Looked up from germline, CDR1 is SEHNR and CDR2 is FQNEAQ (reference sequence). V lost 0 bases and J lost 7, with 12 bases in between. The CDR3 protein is CASSLALGAGGYTF. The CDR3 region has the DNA TGTGCCAGCAGCTTAGCCCTGGGGGCTGGTGGCTACACCTTC.

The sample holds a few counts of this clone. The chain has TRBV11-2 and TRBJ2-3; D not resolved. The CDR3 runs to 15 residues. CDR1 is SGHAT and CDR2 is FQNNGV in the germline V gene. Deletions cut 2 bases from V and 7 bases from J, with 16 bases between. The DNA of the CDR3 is TGTGCCAGCAGCTTATATGGCGGCGGCTGGAATACGCAGTATTTT. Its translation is CASSLYGGGWNTQYF.

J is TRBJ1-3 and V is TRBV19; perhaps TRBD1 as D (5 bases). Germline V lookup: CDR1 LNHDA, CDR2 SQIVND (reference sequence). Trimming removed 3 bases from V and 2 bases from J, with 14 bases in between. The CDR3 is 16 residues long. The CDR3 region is CASSIGGRGAGNTIYF. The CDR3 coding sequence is TGTGCCAGTAGTATCGGTGGACGGGGGGCTGGAAACACCATATATTTT.

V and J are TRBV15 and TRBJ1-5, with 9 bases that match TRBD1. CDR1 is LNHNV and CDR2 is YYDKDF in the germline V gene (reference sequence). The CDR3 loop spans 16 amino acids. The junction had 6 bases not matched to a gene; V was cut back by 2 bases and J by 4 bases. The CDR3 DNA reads TGTGCCACCAGCAGAACCGGGACAGGGATGAATCAGCCCCAGCATTTT. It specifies CATSRTGTGMNQPQHF. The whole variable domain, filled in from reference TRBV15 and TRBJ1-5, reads DAMVIQNPRYQVTQFGKPVTLSCSQTLNHNVMYWYQQKSSQAPKLLFHYYDKDFNNEADTPDNFQSRRPNTSFCFLDIRSPGLGDTAMYLCATSRTGTGMNQPQHFGDGTRLSIL.

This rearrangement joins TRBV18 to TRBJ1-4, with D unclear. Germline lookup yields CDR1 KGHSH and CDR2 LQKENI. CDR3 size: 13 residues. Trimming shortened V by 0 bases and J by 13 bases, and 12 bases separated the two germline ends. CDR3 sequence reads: CASSPPGPSRLFF. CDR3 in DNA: TGTGCCAGCTCACCACCGGGCCCGTCCCGACTGTTTTTT. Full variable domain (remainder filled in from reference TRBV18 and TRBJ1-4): NAGVMQNPRHLVRRRGQEARLRCSPMKGHSHVYWYRQLPEEGLKFMVYLQKENIIDESGMPKERFSAEFPKEGPSILRIQQVVRGDSAAYFCASSPPGPSRLFFGSGTQLSVL.

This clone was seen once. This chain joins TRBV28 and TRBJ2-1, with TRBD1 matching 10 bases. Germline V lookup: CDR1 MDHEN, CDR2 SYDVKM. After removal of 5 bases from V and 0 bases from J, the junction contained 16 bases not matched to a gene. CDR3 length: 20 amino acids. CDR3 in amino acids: CASSPSSGTGAPGSYNEQFF. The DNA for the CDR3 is TGTGCCAGCAGTCCCAGTTCCGGGACAGGGGCCCCCGGCTCCTACAATGAGCAGTTCTTC.

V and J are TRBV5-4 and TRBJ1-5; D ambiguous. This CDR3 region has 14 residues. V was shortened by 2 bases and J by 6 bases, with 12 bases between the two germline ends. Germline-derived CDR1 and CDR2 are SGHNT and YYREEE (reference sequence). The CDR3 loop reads CASSFGGVSQPQHF. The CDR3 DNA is TGTGCCAGCAGCTTTGGCGGGGTATCTCAGCCCCAGCATTTT.

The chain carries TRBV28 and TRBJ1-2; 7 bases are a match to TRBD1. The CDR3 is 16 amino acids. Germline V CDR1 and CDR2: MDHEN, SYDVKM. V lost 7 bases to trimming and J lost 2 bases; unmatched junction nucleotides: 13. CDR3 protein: CASKPQQGMGNYGYTF. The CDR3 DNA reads TGTGCCAGCAAACCCCAACAGGGGATGGGAAACTATGGCTACACCTTC.

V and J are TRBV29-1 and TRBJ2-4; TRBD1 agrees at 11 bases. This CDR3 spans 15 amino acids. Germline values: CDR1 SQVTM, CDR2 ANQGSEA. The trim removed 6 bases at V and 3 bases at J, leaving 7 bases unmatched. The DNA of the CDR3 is TGCAGCGTATGGACAGGGGGCCGTATCAAAAACATTCAGTACTTC. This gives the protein CSVWTGGRIKNIQYF.

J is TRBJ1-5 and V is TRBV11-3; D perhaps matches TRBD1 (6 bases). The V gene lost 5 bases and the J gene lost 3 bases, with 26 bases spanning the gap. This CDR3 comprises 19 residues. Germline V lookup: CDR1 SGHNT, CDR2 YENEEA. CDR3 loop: CASSNAPGGRERTNQPQHF. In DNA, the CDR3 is TGTGCCAGCAGCAACGCCCCGGGGGGCAGGGAGCGTACCAATCAGCCCCAGCATTTT. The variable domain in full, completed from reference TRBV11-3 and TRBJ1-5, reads EAGVVQSPRYKIIEKKQPVAFWCNPISGHNTLYWYLQNLGQGPELLIRYENEEAVDDSQLPKDRFSAERLKGVDSTLKIQPAELGDSAVYLCASSNAPGGRERTNQPQHFGDGTRLSIL.

The CDR3 sequence is CASSQGQEQYF. The CDR3 nucleotides are TGTGCCAGCAGCCAGGGGCAAGAGCAGTACTTC. This chain links TRBV3-1 (or the pseudogene TRBV3-2) with TRBJ2-7; tentative D call: TRBD1 (5 bases). This CDR3 has 11 amino acids. Trimming stripped 3 bases from V and 7 bases from J, with 7 bases between. Germline CDR1 reads LGHDT; CDR2 reads YNNKEL (reference sequence).

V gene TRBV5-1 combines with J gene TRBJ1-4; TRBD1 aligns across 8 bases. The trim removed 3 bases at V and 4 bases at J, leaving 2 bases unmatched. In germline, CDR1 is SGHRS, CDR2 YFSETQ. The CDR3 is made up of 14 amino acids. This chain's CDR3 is CASSWGQVNEKLFF. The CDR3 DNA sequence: TGCGCCAGCAGCTGGGGACAGGTTAATGAAAAACTGTTTTTT.

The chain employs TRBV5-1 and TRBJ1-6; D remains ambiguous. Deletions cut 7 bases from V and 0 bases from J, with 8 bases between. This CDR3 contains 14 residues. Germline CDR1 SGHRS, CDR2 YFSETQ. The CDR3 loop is CASRISSYNSPLHF. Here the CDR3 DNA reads TGCGCCAGCCGAATTAGCTCCTATAATTCACCCCTCCACTTT.

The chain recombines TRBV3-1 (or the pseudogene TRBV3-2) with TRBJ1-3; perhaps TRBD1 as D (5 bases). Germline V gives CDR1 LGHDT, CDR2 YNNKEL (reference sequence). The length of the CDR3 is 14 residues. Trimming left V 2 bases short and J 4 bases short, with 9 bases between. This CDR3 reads CASSQQGWGNTIYF. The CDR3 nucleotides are TGTGCCAGCAGCCAACAGGGTTGGGGAAACACCATATATTTT.

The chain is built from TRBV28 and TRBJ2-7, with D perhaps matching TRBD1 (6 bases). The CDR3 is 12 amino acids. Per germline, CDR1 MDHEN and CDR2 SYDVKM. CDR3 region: CAIKGDIYEQYF. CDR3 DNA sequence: TGTGCTATAAAAGGGGACATCTACGAGCAGTACTTC.

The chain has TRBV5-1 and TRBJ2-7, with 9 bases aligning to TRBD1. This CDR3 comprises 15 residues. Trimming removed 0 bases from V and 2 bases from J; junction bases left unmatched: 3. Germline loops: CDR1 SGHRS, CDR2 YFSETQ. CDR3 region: CASSLGGTGTYEQYF. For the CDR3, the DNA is TGCGCCAGCAGCTTGGGGGGGACAGGGACCTACGAGCAGTACTTC.

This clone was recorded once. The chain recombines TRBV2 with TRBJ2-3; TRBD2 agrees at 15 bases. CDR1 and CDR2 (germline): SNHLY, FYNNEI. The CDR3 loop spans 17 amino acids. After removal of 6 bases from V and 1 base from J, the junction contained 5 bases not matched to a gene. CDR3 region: CASRGGLAGGGTDTQYF. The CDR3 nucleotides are TGTGCCAGCAGGGGGGGACTAGCGGGAGGCGGCACAGATACGCAGTATTTT.

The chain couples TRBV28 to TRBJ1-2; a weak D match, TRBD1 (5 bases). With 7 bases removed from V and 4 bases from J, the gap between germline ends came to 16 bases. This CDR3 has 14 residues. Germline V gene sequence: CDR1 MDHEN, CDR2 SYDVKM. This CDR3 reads CASTFTDTFYGYTF. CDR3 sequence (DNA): TGTGCCAGCACCTTTACGGACACCTTCTATGGCTACACCTTC.

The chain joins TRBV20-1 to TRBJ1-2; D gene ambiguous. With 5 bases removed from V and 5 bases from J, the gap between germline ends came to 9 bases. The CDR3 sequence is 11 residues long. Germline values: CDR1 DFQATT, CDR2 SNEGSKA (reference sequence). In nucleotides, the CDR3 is TGCAGTGCTTACAGTTTGTATGGCTACACCTTC. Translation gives CSAYSLYGYTF.

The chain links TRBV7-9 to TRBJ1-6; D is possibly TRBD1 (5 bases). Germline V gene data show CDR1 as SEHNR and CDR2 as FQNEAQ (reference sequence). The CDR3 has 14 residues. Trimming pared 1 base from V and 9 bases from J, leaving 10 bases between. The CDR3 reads CASSLGGDGSPLHF. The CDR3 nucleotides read TGTGCCAGCAGCTTAGGGGGGGACGGTTCACCCCTCCACTTT.

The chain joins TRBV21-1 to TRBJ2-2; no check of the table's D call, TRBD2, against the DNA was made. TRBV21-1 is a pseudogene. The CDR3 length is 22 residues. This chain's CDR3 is CASSPKGPLWEIAGTNTGELFF. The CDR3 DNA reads TGTGCCAGCAGCCCAAAGGGGCCCCTTTGGGAGATAGCGGGAACAAACACCGGGGAGCTGTTTTTT.

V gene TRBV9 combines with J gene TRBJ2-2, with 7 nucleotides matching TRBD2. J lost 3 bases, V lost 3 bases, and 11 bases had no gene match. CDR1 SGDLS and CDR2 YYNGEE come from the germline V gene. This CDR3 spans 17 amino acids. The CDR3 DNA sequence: TGTGCCAGCAGCGGGGCCGGGAGGAGCGGTGACACCGGGGAGCTGTTTTTT. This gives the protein CASSGAGRSGDTGELFF.

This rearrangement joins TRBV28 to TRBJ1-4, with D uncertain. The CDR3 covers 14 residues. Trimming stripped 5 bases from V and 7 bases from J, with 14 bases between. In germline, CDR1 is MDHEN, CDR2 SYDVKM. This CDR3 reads CASSLPGGLEKLFF. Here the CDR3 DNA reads TGTGCCAGCAGTCTTCCGGGAGGGCTTGAAAAACTGTTTTTT.

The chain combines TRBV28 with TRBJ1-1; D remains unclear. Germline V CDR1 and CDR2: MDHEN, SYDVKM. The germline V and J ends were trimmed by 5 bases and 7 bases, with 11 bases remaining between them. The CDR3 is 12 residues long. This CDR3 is CASSPTRFEAFF. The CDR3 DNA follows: TGTGCCAGCAGTCCGACAAGGTTTGAAGCTTTCTTT.

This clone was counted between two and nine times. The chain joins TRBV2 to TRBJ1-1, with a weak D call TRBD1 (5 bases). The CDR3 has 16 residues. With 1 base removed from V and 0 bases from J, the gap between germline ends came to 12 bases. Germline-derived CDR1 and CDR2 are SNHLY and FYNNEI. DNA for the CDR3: TGTGCCAGCAGTGAAGGGGGCAGCTTCCTGAACACTGAAGCTTTCTTT. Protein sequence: CASSEGGSFLNTEAFF.

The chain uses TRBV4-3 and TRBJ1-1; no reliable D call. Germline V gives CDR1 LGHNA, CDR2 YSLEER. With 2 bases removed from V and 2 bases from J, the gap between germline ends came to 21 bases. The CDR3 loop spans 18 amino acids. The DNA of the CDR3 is TGCGCCAGCAGCCAAACCCCTAAAGTTCGCGGAAGAAACACTGAAGCTTTCTTT. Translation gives CASSQTPKVRGRNTEAFF.